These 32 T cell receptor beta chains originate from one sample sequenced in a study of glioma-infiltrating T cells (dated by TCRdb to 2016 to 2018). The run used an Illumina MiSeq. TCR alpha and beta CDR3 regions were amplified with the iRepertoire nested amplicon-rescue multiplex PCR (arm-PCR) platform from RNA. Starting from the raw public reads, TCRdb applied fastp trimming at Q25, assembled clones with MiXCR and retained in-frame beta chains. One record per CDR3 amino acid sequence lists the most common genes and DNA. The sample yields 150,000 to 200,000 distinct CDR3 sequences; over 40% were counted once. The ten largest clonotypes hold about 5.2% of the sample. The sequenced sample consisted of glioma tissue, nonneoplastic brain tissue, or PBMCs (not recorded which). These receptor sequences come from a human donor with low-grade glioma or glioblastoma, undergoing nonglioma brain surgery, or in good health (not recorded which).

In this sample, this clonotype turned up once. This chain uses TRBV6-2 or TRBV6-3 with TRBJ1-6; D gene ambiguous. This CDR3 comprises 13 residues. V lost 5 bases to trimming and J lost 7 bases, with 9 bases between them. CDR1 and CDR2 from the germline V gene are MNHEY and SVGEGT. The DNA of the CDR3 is TGTGCCAGCAGTGTACGCCTGAATTCACCCCTCCACTTT. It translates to CASSVRLNSPLHF.

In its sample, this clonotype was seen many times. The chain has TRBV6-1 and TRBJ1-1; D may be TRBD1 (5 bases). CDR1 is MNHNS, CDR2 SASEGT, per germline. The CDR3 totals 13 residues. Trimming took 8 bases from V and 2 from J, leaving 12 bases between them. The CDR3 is CASPGTANTEAFF. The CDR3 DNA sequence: TGTGCCAGCCCCGGGACGGCCAACACTGAAGCTTTCTTT.

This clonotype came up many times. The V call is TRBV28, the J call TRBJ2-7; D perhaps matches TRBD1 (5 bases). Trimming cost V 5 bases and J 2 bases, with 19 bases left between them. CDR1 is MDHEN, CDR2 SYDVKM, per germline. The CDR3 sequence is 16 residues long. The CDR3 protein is CASSRLNKRGPYEQYF. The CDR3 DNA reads TGTGCCAGCAGTCGACTGAATAAAAGGGGTCCCTACGAGCAGTACTTC.

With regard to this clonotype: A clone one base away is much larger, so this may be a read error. The CDR3 spells CASSYGQGVWHETQYF. The CDR3 DNA reads TGTGCCAGCAGTTACGGACAGGGGGTCTGGCATGAGACCCAGTACTTC. The chain has TRBV6-5 and TRBJ2-5; 10 positions match TRBD1. Germline CDR1 reads MNHEY; CDR2 reads SVGAGI. The CDR3 length is 16 residues. The V segment lost 2 bases and the J segment 5 bases; nucleotides outside the gene matches: 8.

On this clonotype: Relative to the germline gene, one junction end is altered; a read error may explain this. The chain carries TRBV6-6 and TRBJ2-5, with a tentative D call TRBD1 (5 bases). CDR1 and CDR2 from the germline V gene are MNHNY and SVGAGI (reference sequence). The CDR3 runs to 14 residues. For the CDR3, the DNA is TGTGCCAGCAGTGAGTCAGGGCGGCAAAAGACCAAGTACTTC. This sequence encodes CASSESGRQKTKYF.

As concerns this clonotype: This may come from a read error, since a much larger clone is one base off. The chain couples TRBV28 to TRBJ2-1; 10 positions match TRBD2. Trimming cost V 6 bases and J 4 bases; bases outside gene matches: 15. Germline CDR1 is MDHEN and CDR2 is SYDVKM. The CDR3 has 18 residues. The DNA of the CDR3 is TGTGCCAGCAGGAGCAGGACTAGCGGCATGGCCGAATACAATGAGCAGTTCTTC. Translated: CASRSRTSGMAEYNEQFF.

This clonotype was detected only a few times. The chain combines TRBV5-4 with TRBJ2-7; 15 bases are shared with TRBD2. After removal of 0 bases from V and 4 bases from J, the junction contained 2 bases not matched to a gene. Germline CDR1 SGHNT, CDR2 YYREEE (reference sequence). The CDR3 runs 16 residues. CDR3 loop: CASSLDGTSGRYEQYF. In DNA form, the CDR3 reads TGTGCCAGCAGCTTGGACGGGACTAGCGGGAGGTACGAGCAGTACTTC. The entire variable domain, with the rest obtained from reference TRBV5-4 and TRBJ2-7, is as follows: ETGVTQSPTHLIKTRGQQVTLRCSSQSGHNTVSWYQQALGQGPQFIFQYYREEENGRGNFPPRFSGLQFPNYSSELNVNALELDDSALYLCASSLDGTSGRYEQYFGPGTRLTVT.

The CDR3 nucleotides are TGTGCCAGCAGCTTCGGGAGGGCCAACGAGCAGTACTTC. It encodes CASSFGRANEQYF. The genes are TRBV7-9 and TRBJ2-7; 8 nucleotides line up with TRBD2. Trimming took 3 bases from V and 5 from J; bases not matched to a gene: 3. This CDR3 is 13 amino acids long. The germline gives CDR1 SEHNR, CDR2 FQNEAQ (reference sequence).

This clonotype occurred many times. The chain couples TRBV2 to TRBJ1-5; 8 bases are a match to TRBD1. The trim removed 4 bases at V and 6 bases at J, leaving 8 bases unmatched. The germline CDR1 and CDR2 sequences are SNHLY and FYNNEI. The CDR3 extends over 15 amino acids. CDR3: CASSADRDLGQPQHF. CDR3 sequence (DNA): TGTGCCAGCAGTGCGGACAGGGATCTAGGTCAGCCCCAGCATTTT.

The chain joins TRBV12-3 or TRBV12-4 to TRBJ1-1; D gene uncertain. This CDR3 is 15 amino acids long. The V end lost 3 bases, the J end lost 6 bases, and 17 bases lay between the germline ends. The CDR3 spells CASSFPGLGIAEAFF. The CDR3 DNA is TGTGCCAGCAGTTTCCCCGGTCTAGGTATCGCTGAAGCTTTCTTT.

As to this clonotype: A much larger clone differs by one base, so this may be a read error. CDR3 region: CARRAHSGANVLTF. CDR3 nucleotide sequence: TGTGCCAGAAGAGCACACTCTGGGGCCAACGTCCTGACTTTC. The rearrangement uses TRBV27 and TRBJ2-6; D remains ambiguous. Trimming removed 9 bases at V and 0 bases at J, with 9 bases between. The CDR3 totals 14 residues. From germline, CDR1 is MNHEY and CDR2 SMNVEV (reference sequence).

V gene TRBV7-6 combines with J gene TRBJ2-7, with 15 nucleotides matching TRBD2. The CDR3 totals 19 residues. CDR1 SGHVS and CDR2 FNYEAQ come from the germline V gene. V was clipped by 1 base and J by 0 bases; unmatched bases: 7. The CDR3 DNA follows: TGTGCCAGCAGCTTAGGTGGACTAGCGGGAGGGCCAAGCTCCTACGAGCAGTACTTC. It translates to CASSLGGLAGGPSSYEQYF.

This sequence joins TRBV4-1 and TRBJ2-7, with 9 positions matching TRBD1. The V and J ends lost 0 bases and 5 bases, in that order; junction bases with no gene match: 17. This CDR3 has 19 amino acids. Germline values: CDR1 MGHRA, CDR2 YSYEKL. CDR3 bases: TGCGCCAGCAGCCAAGATGACCGGACAGGGGTGATGTCATCCAACGAGCAGTACTTC. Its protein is CASSQDDRTGVMSSNEQYF.

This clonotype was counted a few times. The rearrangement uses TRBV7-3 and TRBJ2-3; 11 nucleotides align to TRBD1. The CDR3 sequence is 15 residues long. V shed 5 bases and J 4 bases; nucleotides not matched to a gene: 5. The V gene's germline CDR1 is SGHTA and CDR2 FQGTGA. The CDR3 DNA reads TGTGCCAGCAGCCCGGGACAGGGGGAAGCAGATACGCAGTATTTT. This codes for CASSPGQGEADTQYF.

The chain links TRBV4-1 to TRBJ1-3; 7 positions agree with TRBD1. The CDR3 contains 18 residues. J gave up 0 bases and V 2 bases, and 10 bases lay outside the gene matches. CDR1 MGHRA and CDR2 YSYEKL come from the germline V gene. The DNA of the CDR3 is TGCGCCAGCAGCCAAACAAGGGGGCCTACGGGCTCTGGAAACACCATATATTTT. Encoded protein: CASSQTRGPTGSGNTIYF.

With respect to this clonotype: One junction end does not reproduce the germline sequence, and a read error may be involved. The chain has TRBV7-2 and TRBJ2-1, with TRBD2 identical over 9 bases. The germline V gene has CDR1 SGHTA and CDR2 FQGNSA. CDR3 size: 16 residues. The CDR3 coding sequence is TGTGCCTGCAGCTCATCCGTGACTAGCGGAAACAATGAGCAGTTCTTC. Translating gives CACSSSVTSGNNEQFF.

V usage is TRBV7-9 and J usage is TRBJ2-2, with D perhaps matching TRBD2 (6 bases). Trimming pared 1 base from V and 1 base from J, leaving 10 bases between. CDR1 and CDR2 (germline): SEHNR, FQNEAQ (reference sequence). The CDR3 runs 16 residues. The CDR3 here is CASSLGIAVNTGELFF. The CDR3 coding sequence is TGTGCCAGCAGCTTAGGGATAGCGGTGAACACCGGGGAGCTGTTTTTT.

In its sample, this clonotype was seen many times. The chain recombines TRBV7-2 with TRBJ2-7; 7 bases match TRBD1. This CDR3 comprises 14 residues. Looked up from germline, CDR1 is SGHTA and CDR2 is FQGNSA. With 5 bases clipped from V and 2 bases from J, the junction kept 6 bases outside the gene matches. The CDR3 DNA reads TGTGCCAGCAGCGCCCTGGGGACAGCCTACGAGCAGTACTTC. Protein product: CASSALGTAYEQYF. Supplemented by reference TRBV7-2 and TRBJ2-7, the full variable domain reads GAGVSQSPSNKVTEKGKDVELRCDPISGHTALYWYRQSLGQGLEFLIYFQGNSAPDKSGLPSDRFSAERTGGSVSTLTIQRTQQEDSAVYLCASSALGTAYEQYFGPGTRLTVT.

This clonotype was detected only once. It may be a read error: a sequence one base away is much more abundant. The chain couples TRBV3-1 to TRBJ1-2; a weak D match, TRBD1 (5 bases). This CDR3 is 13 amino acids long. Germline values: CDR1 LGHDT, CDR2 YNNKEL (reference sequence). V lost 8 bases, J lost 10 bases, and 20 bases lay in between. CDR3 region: CASRSGPYDDYTF. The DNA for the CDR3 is TGTGCCAGCCGCTCGGGACCTTATGATGACTACACCTTC.

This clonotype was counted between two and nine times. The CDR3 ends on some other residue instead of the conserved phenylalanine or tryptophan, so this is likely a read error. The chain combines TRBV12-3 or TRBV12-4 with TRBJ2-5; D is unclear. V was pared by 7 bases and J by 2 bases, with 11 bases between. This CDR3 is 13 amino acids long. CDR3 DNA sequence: TGTGCCAGCAAGTCCTCAGGACAAGAGACCCAGTACCTC. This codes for CASKSSGQETQYL.

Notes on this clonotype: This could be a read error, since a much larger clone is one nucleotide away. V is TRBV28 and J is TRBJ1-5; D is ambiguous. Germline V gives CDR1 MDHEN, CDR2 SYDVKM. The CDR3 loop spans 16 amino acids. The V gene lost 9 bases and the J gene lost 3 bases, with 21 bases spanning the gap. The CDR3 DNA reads TGTGCCAGACGACGGACGGCCACCCTGGACAATCAGCCCCAGCATTTT. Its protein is CARRRTATLDNQPQHF.

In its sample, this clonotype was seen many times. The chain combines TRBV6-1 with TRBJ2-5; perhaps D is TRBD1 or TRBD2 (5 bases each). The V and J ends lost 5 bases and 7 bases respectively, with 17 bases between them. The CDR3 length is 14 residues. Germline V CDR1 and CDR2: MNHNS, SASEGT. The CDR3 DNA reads TGTGCCAGCAGTCCAGGTGGGACGGGCGTGACCCAGTACTTC. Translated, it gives CASSPGGTGVTQYF.

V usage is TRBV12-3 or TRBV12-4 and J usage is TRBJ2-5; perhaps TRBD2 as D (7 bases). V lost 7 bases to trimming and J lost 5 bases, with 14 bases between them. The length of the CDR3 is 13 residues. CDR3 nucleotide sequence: TGTGCCAGCACCAGAGGGGGAGGGGAGACCCAGTACTTC. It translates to CASTRGGGETQYF.

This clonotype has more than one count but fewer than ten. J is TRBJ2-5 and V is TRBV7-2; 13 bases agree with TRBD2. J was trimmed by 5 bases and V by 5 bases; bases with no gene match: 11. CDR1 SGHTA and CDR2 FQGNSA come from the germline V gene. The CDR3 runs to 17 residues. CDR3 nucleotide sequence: TGTGCCAGCAGCCTCTTTGGACTAGCGGGAGTTATGGAGACCCAGTACTTC. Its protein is CASSLFGLAGVMETQYF.

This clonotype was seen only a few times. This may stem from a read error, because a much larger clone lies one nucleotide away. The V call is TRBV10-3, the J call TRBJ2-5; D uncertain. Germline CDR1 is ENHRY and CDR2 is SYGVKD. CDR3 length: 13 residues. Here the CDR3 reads CALSEFQLGAQYF. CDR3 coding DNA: TGTGCCCTCAGTGAGTTCCAACTTGGGGCCCAGTACTTC.

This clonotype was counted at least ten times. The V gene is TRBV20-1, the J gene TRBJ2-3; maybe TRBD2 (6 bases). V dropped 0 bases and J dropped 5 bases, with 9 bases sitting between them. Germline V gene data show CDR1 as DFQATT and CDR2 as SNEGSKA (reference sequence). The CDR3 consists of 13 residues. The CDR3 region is CSARDGGRDTQYF. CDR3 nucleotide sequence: TGCAGTGCTAGAGACGGGGGAAGAGATACGCAGTATTTT.

CDR3 amino acids: CASSTFSRGDDNSPLHF. DNA for the CDR3: TGTGCCAGTAGTACCTTCTCTCGGGGGGATGATAATTCACCCCTCCACTTT. V usage is TRBV19 and J usage is TRBJ1-6; a possible D gene is TRBD1 (5 bases). Germline CDR1 is LNHDA and CDR2 is SQIVND (reference sequence). This CDR3 has 17 amino acids. Trimming cost V 4 bases and J 5 bases, with 18 bases left between them.

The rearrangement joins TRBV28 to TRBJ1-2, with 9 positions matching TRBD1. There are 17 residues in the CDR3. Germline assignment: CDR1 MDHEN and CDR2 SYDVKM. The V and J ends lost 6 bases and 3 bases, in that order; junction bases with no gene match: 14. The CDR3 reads CASSPPYDRGKDYGYTF. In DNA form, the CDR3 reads TGTGCCAGCAGCCCGCCATACGACAGGGGGAAGGACTATGGCTACACCTTC.

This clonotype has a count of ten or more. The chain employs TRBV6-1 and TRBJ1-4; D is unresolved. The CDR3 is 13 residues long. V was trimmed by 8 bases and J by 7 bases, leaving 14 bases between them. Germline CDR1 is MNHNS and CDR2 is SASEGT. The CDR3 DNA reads TGTGCCAGCTCCCGTGGGCGGGGTGAAAAACTGTTTTTT. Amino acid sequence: CASSRGRGEKLFF.

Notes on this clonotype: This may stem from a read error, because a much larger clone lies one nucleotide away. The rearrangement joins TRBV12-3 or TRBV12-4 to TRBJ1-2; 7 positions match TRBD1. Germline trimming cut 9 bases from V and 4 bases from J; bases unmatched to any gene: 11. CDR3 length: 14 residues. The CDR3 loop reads CARTPTGSGYGYTF. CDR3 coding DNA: TGTGCCAGAACCCCGACAGGGAGCGGCTATGGCTACACCTTC.

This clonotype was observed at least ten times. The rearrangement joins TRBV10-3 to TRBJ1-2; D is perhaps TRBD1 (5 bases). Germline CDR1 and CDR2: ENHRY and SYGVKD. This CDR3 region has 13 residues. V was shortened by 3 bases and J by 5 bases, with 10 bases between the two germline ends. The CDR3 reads CAISDSQGYGYTF. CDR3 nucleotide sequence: TGTGCCATCAGTGACTCGCAGGGTTATGGCTACACCTTC.

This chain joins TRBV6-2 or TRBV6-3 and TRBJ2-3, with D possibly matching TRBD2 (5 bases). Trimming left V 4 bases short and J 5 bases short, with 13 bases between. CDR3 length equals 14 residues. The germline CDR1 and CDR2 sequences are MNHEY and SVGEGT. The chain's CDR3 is CASSSEGVGDTQYF. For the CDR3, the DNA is TGTGCCAGCAGTTCAGAGGGAGTAGGAGATACGCAGTATTTT.